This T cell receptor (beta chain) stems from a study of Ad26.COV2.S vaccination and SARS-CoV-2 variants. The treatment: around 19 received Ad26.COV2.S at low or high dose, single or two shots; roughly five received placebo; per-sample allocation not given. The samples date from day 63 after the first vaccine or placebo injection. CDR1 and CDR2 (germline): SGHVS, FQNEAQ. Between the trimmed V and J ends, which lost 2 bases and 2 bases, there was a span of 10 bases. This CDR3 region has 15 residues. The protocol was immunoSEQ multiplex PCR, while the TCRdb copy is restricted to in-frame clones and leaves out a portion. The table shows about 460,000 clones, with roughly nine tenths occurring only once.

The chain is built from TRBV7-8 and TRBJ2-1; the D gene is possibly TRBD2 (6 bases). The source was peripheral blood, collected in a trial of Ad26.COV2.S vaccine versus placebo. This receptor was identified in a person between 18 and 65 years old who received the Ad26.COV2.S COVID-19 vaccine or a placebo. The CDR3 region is CASSLIGGPYNEQFF. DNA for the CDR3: TGTGCCAGCAGCTTAATTGGAGGGCCCTACAATGAGCAGTTCTTC. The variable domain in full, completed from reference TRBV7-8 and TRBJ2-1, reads GAGVSQSPRYKVAKRGQDVALRCDPISGHVSLFWYQQALGQGPEFLTYFQNEAQLDKSGLPSDRFFAERPEGSVSTLKIQRTQQEDSAVYLCASSLIGGPYNEQFFGPGTRLTVL.